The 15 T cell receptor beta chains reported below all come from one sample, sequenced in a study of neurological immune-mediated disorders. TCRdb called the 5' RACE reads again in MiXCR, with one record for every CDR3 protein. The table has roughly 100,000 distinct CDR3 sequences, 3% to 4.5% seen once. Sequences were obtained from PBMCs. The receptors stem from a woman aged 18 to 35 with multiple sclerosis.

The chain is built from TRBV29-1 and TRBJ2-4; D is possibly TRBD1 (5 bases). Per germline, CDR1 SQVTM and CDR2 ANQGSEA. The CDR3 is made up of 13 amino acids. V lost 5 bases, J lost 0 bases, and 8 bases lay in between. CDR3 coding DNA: TGCAGCGTTATGGGGCTAGCCAAAAACATTCAGTACTTC. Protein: CSVMGLAKNIQYF. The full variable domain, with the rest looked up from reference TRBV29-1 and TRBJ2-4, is SAVISQKPSRDICQRGTSLTIQCQVDSQVTMMFWYRQQPGQSLTLIATANQGSEATYESGFVIDKFPISRPNLTFSTLTVSNMSPEDSSIYLCSVMGLAKNIQYFGAGTRLSVL.

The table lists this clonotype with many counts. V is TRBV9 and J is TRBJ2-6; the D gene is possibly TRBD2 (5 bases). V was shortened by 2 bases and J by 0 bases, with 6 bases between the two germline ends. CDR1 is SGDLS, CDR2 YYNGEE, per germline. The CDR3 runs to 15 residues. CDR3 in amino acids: CASSVRGSGANVLTF. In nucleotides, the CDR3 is TGTGCCAGCAGCGTCCGGGGCTCTGGGGCCAACGTCCTGACTTTC.

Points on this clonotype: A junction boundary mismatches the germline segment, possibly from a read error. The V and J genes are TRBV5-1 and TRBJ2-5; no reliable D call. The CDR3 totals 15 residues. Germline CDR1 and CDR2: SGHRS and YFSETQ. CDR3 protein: CACSPRTEAGETQYF. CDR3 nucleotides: TGCGCCTGCAGCCCCCGCACCGAGGCCGGGGAGACCCAGTACTTC.

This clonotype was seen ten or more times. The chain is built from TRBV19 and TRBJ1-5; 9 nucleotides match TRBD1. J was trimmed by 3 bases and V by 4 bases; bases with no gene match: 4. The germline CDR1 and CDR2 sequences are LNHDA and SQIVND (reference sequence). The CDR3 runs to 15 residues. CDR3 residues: CASSSWTGVNQPQHF. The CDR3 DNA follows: TGTGCCAGTAGTAGTTGGACAGGGGTCAATCAGCCCCAGCATTTT.

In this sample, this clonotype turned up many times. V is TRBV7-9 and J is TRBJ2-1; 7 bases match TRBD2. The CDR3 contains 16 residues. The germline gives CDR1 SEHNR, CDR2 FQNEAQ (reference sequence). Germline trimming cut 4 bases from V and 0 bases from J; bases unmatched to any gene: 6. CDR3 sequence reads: CASSSLAESSYNEQFF. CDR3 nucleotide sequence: TGTGCCAGCAGCTCTCTAGCGGAGAGCTCCTACAATGAGCAGTTCTTC.

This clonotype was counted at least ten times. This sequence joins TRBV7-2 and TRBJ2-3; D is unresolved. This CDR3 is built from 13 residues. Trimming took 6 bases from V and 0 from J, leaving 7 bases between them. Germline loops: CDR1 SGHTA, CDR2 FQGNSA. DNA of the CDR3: TGTGCCAGCAGTAGAGGCAGCACAGATACGCAGTATTTT. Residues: CASSRGSTDTQYF.

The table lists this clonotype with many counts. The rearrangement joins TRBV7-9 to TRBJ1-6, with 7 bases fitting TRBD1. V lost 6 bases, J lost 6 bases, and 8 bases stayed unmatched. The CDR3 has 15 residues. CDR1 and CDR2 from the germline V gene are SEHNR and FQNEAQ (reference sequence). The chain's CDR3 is CASSTRDSSNSPLHF. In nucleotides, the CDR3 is TGTGCCAGCAGTACCCGGGACAGCTCTAATTCACCCCTCCACTTT.

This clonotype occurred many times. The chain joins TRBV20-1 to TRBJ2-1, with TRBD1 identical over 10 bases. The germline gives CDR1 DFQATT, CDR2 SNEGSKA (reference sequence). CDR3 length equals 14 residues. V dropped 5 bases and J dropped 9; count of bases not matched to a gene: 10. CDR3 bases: TGCAGTGCTCAAGGACAGGGGGATCATGGTGAGCAGTTCTTC. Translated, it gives CSAQGQGDHGEQFF.

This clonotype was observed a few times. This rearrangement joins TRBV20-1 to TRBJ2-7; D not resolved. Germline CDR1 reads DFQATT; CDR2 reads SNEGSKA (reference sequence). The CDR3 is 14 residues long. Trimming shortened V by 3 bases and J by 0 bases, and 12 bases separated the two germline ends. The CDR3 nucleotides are TGCAGTGCTAGGCTGATGGATTTCTCCTACGAGCAGTACTTC. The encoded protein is CSARLMDFSYEQYF.

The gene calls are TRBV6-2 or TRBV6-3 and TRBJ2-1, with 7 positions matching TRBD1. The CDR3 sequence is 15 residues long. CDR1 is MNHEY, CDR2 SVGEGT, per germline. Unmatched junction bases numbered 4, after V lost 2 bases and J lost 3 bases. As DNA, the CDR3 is TGTGCCAGCAGTTACGAGGGGGCTGGCTACAATGAGCAGTTCTTC. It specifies CASSYEGAGYNEQFF.

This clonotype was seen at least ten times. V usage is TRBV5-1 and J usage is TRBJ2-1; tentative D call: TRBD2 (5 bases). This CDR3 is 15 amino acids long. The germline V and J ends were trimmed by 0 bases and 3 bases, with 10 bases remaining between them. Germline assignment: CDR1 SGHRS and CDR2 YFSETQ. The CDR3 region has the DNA TGCGCCAGCAGCTTGGAAGGACTCAGCTACAATGAGCAGTTCTTC. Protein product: CASSLEGLSYNEQFF.

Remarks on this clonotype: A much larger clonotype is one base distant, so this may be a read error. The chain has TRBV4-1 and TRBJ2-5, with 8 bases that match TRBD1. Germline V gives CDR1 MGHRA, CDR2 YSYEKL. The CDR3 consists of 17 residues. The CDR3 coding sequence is TGCGCCAGCAGCCAAGCCGGCGGTGGACAGGGACAAGGGACCCAGTACTTC. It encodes CASSQAGGGQGQGTQYF.

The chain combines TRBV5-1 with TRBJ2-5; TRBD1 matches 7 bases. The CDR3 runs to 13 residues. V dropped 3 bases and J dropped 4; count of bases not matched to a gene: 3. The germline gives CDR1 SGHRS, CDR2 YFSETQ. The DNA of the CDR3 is TGCGCCAGCAGCTCCACAGGGGTAGAGACCCAGTACTTC. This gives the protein CASSSTGVETQYF.

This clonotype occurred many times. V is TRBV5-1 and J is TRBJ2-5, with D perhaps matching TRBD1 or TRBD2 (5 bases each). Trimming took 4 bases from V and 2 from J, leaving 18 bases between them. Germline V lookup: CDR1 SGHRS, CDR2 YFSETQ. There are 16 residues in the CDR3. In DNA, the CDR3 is TGCGCCAGCAGCCTGGAGGTGGGGGTCCGTCAAGAGACCCAGTACTTC. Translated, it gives CASSLEVGVRQETQYF.

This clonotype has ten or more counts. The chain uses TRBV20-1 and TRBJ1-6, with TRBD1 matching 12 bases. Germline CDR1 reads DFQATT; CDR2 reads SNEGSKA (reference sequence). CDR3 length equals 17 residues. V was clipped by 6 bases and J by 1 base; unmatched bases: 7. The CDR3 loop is CSATGGQGASYNSPLHF. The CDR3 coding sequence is TGCAGTGCCACAGGGGGACAGGGGGCTTCCTATAATTCACCCCTCCACTTT.